One and the same sample provided the 23 T cell receptor beta chains below, sequenced in a study of cytomegalovirus exposure and HLA in healthy donors. The PCR ran on 60 Vbeta and 13 Jbeta primers. The protocol was immunoSEQ multiplex PCR, while the TCRdb copy is restricted to in-frame clones and leaves out a portion. This sample has approximately 38,000 clones, with roughly 67% found just once. The material sequenced was PBMCs. These receptors all come from a man between 50 and 59 years old in good health and CMV-seropositive.

The chain employs TRBV6-5 and TRBJ2-5; D remains unclear. V was clipped by 7 bases and J by 7 bases, with 16 bases between them. The germline CDR1 and CDR2 sequences are MNHEY and SVGAGI. This CDR3 region has 13 residues. The CDR3 protein is CASTSEVRSTQYF. CDR3 sequence (DNA): TGTGCCAGCACCTCCGAGGTGCGGTCGACCCAGTACTTC.

The genes are TRBV10-1 and TRBJ1-1; 7 nucleotides line up with TRBD1. Trimming removed 3 bases from V and 4 bases from J; junction bases left unmatched: 8. The length of the CDR3 is 15 residues. Germline CDR1 and CDR2: WNHNN and SYGVQD (reference sequence). CDR3 sequence reads: CASSDPPAGGTEAFF. In nucleotides, the CDR3 is TGCGCCAGCAGTGATCCCCCCGCAGGGGGCACTGAAGCTTTCTTT.

The rearrangement joins TRBV5-1 to TRBJ2-3, with 7 bases aligning to TRBD2. Germline V gene lookup returns CDR1 SGHRS and CDR2 YFSETQ. After removal of 3 bases from V and 2 bases from J, the junction contained 3 bases not matched to a gene. This CDR3 comprises 14 residues. The CDR3 loop is CASSSGLVTDTQYF. CDR3 bases: TGCGCCAGCAGCTCCGGACTAGTCACAGATACGCAGTATTTT.

The J gene is TRBJ2-5, the V gene TRBV6-5, with a weak D call TRBD1 (6 bases). The germline V and J ends were trimmed by 0 bases and 2 bases, with 10 bases remaining between them. The CDR3 runs 15 residues. Germline CDR1 reads MNHEY; CDR2 reads SVGAGI. The DNA of the CDR3 is TGTGCCAGCAGTTACTCGTGGGGGCCGCAAGAGACCCAGTACTTC. Protein product: CASSYSWGPQETQYF.

The V call is TRBV6-5, the J call TRBJ2-5, with D maybe TRBD2 (5 bases). V was shortened by 7 bases and J by 1 base, with 13 bases between the two germline ends. The CDR3 extends over 14 amino acids. Germline CDR1 MNHEY, CDR2 SVGAGI. CDR3 sequence reads: CASTRRVAQETQYF. DNA for the CDR3: TGTGCCAGCACTAGGCGGGTGGCCCAAGAGACCCAGTACTTC.

This clone has only one observation. The chain carries TRBV13 and TRBJ2-5, with a tentative D call TRBD2 (6 bases). This CDR3 contains 12 residues. The ends were cut back, 4 bases at V and 4 bases at J, with 7 bases in the middle. Germline lookup yields CDR1 PRHDT and CDR2 FYEKMQ (reference sequence). The CDR3 region has the DNA TGTGCCAGCAGCTCGGAGGGAGAGACCCAGTACTTC. Its translation: CASSSEGETQYF.

V usage is TRBV5-1 and J usage is TRBJ1-1; no clear D. Germline V lookup: CDR1 SGHRS, CDR2 YFSETQ. CDR3 length: 16 residues. Trimming shortened V by 4 bases and J by 3 bases, and 19 bases separated the two germline ends. CDR3 sequence reads: CASSTGVGSGYTEAFF. CDR3 coding DNA: TGCGCCAGCAGCACTGGGGTGGGGAGTGGGTACACTGAAGCTTTCTTT.

This clone was counted only a few times. This chain uses TRBV21-1 with TRBJ1-5; the D call TRBD1 from the table was never checked on the DNA. TRBV21-1 is a pseudogene segment. This CDR3 contains 16 residues. The CDR3 nucleotides read TGTGCCAGCAGCAAAGACCGGGACAGGGAGAATCAGCCCCAGCATTTT. Translating it yields CASSKDRDRENQPQHF.

The V call is TRBV6-5, the J call TRBJ1-1; tentative D call: TRBD1 (5 bases). From germline, CDR1 is MNHEY and CDR2 SVGAGI. Trimming left V 10 bases short and J 7 bases short, with 25 bases between. The CDR3 runs 15 residues. The CDR3 coding sequence is TGTGCCACCCTACCCACCTCAGGGATGAGTAGTGAAGCTTTCTTT. Translating it yields CATLPTSGMSSEAFF.

The chain joins TRBV6-6 to TRBJ1-2; 10 bases are shared with TRBD1. J lost 4 bases, V lost 5 bases, and 7 bases had no gene match. Germline V CDR1 and CDR2: MNHNY, SVGAGI (reference sequence). The CDR3 has 15 amino acids. The CDR3 region has the DNA TGTGCCAGCAGTCCGGCCGGGACAGGGGTCTATGGCTACACCTTC. Translation gives CASSPAGTGVYGYTF.

The gene calls are TRBV6-5 and TRBJ1-1; D is unresolved. The V gene's germline CDR1 is MNHEY and CDR2 SVGAGI. This CDR3 has 13 amino acids. Trimming pared 10 bases from V and 0 bases from J, leaving 12 bases between. The CDR3 region is CATFGAMNTEAFF. DNA of the CDR3: TGTGCCACTTTCGGAGCAATGAACACTGAAGCTTTCTTT.

The V gene is TRBV7-3, the J gene TRBJ1-1, with D perhaps TRBD1 (6 bases). Looked up from germline, CDR1 is SGHTA and CDR2 is FQGTGA. Trimming shortened V by 5 bases and J by 6 bases, and 13 bases separated the two germline ends. The CDR3 runs to 13 residues. CDR3 coding DNA: TGTGCCAGCAGCCCTCAGGGGTTCGCTGAAGCTTTCTTT. Its translation is CASSPQGFAEAFF.

The V and J genes are TRBV6-1 and TRBJ2-7, with unresolved D. Trimming took off 1 base at V and 2 bases at J, with 6 bases between the two ends. This CDR3 has 13 residues. Germline CDR1 MNHNS, CDR2 SASEGT. The CDR3 loop is CASSEGPAYEQYF. As DNA, the CDR3 is TGTGCCAGCAGTGAAGGGCCAGCCTACGAGCAGTACTTC.

In DNA form, the CDR3 reads TGTGCCAGCAGCTTAGATTCGTGGTCCAGTAATGAGCAGTTCTTC. Its protein is CASSLDSWSSNEQFF. The chain links TRBV7-2 to TRBJ2-1, with D hard to call. The ends were cut back, 1 base at V and 7 bases at J, with 14 bases in the middle. CDR1 is SGHTA, CDR2 FQGNSA, per germline. CDR3 size: 15 residues.

This chain uses TRBV7-8 with TRBJ2-3; 10 nucleotides match TRBD1. The CDR3 totals 16 residues. Germline CDR1 reads SGHVS; CDR2 reads FQNEAQ. The junction had 8 bases not matched to a gene; V was cut back by 6 bases and J by 2 bases. CDR3 sequence: CASRHRDRGYTDTQYF. The CDR3 region has the DNA TGTGCCAGCAGGCACCGGGACAGGGGATACACAGATACGCAGTATTTT.

The genes are TRBV5-6 and TRBJ2-7; tentatively, D is TRBD1 (6 bases). Germline lookup yields CDR1 SGHDT and CDR2 YYEEEE. Trimming cost V 5 bases and J 12 bases, with 21 bases left between them. The CDR3 loop spans 13 amino acids. CDR3 region: CASRPGQNLPLYF. The CDR3, as DNA: TGTGCCAGCAGACCCGGACAGAACCTTCCACTGTACTTC. The full variable domain, with the rest looked up from reference TRBV5-6 and TRBJ2-7, is DAGVTQSPTHLIKTRGQQVTLRCSPKSGHDTVSWYQQALGQGPQFIFQYYEEEERQRGNFPDRFSGHQFPNYSSELNVNALLLGDSALYLCASRPGQNLPLYFGPGTRLTVT.

This clone appeared a single time. V is TRBV7-9 and J is TRBJ1-2; no clear D. This CDR3 spans 13 amino acids. Germline values: CDR1 SEHNR, CDR2 FQNEAQ (reference sequence). V was clipped by 3 bases and J by 3 bases, with 8 bases between them. CDR3 nucleotide sequence: TGTGCCAGCAGCTTCCAGGCCTACTATGGCTACACCTTC. Translated: CASSFQAYYGYTF.

The chain employs TRBV6-5 and TRBJ2-3; TRBD1 aligns across 9 bases. In germline, CDR1 is MNHEY, CDR2 SVGAGI. The CDR3 is made up of 15 amino acids. Losses at the gene ends were 7 bases for V and 6 bases for J; bases not matched to a gene: 11. This CDR3 reads CASTRTGAVGDTQYF. For the CDR3, the DNA is TGTGCCAGCACCCGGACAGGGGCGGTGGGGGATACGCAGTATTTT.

This clone is labeled medium-sized. This rearrangement joins TRBV4-3 to TRBJ2-1, with D tentatively TRBD2 (6 bases). In germline, CDR1 is LGHNA, CDR2 YSLEER. The CDR3 runs 17 residues. V dropped 0 bases and J dropped 8 bases, with 20 bases sitting between them. In DNA, the CDR3 is TGCGCCAGCAGCCAAGAAGGGGACTTATCTAAAATTTATGAGCAGTTCTTC. This sequence encodes CASSQEGDLSKIYEQFF.

The V gene is TRBV2, the J gene TRBJ1-6; possible D gene TRBD1, 5 bases. CDR3 size: 12 residues. Trimming stripped 11 bases from V and 8 bases from J, with 13 bases between. Germline-derived CDR1 and CDR2 are SNHLY and FYNNEI. This CDR3 reads CAGGSGDSPLHF. The DNA for the CDR3 is TGTGCCGGGGGGTCGGGCGATTCACCCCTCCACTTT.

CDR3 in DNA: TGTGCCAGCAGTTACTCCGGGGTGGGGGAGACCCAGTACTTC. It yields the protein CASSYSGVGETQYF. V is TRBV6-5 and J is TRBJ2-5, with D perhaps TRBD2 (5 bases). The germline CDR1 and CDR2 sequences are MNHEY and SVGAGI. With 0 bases removed from V and 5 bases from J, the gap between germline ends came to 10 bases. This CDR3 has 14 residues.

V gene TRBV5-6 combines with J gene TRBJ2-7; unclear D gene. CDR1 and CDR2 from the germline V gene are SGHDT and YYEEEE. The CDR3 totals 13 residues. V dropped 5 bases and J dropped 5 bases, with 14 bases sitting between them. As DNA, the CDR3 is TGTGCCAGCAGGATATATAAGGCGGACGAGCAGTACTTC. Protein product: CASRIYKADEQYF.

The rearrangement joins TRBV25-1 to TRBJ2-7, with 8 bases that match TRBD1. This CDR3 is built from 15 residues. V gave up 4 bases and J gave up 2 bases; unmatched junction bases: 7. Germline CDR1 MGHDK, CDR2 SYGVNS. CDR3 sequence (DNA): TGTGCCAGCAGTGTAGGACTGACAGGGGCCTACGAGCAGTACTTC. It specifies CASSVGLTGAYEQYF.